This T cell receptor beta chain was identified during a study of T-cell memory formation after mild COVID-19. Points from the study as a whole: There was no confirmation that second-wave clones peaking on day 37 were SARS-CoV-2 specific. The study found contracting CD4+ clones mainly in CM and EM and contracting CD8+ clones in EMRA. Contracting clones, day 15 to 85, had balanced CD4/CD8, and later expanders favored CD4+.

In the case of this clonotype: No antigen is known for it.

TCRdb re-derived calls from the 5' RACE reads in MiXCR, one entry per CDR3 protein. Among about 560,000 distinct CDR3 sequences listed, about 20% were seen once. Trimming left V 0 bases short and J 12 bases short, with 21 bases between. This CDR3 region has 16 residues. Germline CDR1 is SGHTA and CDR2 is FQGNSA. The sequenced sample consisted of PBMCs or a T cell subset sorted from them (not recorded which). The chain carries TRBV7-2 and TRBJ2-1, with a possible D match to TRBD2 (6 bases). The sequence derives from an adult woman who had mild COVID-19 (a few samples of this study predate the infection). Cell type and time point are not known. The CDR3 spells CASSLAGKVRAGGQFF. CDR3 nucleotides: TGTGCCAGCAGCTTAGCGGGGAAGGTTAGGGCCGGGGGGCAGTTCTTC.